The 18 T cell receptor beta chains given below trace back to one sample, sequenced in a study of blood T cell repertoires in COVID-19. The data were produced by immunoSEQ multiplex PCR, yet TCRdb's version contains in-frame clones alone and is incomplete. The data contain 200,000 to 250,000 clones, 82% of them seen just once; the ten biggest clones take up about 4.8%. Sequencing was done on a sample of peripheral blood. These receptors were obtained from a woman in her seventies with COVID-19, enrolled during active disease.

The V and J genes are TRBV4-1 and TRBJ2-1; 8 bases fit TRBD1. This CDR3 contains 16 residues. Germline V gene data show CDR1 as MGHRA and CDR2 as YSYEKL. Trimming took 4 bases from V and 2 from J; bases not matched to a gene: 7. The CDR3 DNA reads TGCGCCAGCAGCCCAGGACAGGGCAGCACCTACAATGAGCAGTTCTTC. It translates to CASSPGQGSTYNEQFF.

In its sample, this clone was seen many times. V and J are TRBV18 and TRBJ1-6, with TRBD1 matching 9 bases. Germline V gene lookup returns CDR1 KGHSH and CDR2 LQKENI. V lost 2 bases and J lost 5; bases outside the gene matches: 7. The CDR3 covers 17 residues. The CDR3 nucleotides are TGTGCCAGCTCACCAGGACAGGGGACGCCGGATAATTCACCCCTCCACTTT. The encoded protein is CASSPGQGTPDNSPLHF.

The rearrangement joins TRBV27 to TRBJ2-1; 11 bases are shared with TRBD2. This CDR3 has 16 residues. V shed 4 bases, J shed 2 bases, and the junction held 4 bases outside the gene matches. CDR1 is MNHEY, CDR2 SMNVEV, per germline (reference sequence). The CDR3 bases are TGTGCCAGCAGTTCCCTAGCGGGGGGTACCTACAATGAGCAGTTCTTC. It encodes CASSSLAGGTYNEQFF.

J is TRBJ2-1 and V is TRBV5-5; D is perhaps TRBD2 (5 bases). Trimming stripped 1 base from V and 9 bases from J, with 14 bases between. Germline values: CDR1 SGHKS, CDR2 YYEKEE (reference sequence). The length of the CDR3 is 14 residues. The CDR3 is CASSLLARLIEQFF. Here the CDR3 DNA reads TGTGCCAGCAGCTTGTTAGCGAGACTTATTGAGCAGTTCTTC.

This clone has just one count. This chain links TRBV6-5 with TRBJ1-3, with 9 bases identical to TRBD1. Germline trimming cut 2 bases from V and 9 bases from J; bases unmatched to any gene: 11. Germline CDR1 reads MNHEY; CDR2 reads SVGAGI. The length of the CDR3 is 16 residues. In DNA, the CDR3 is TGTGCCAGCAGTTACACCGCCCCCGGGACAGGGAGCACCATATATTTT. This sequence encodes CASSYTAPGTGSTIYF.

The chain couples TRBV6-2 or TRBV6-3 to TRBJ2-7; TRBD1 might be the D (5 bases). The germline V gene has CDR1 MNHEY and CDR2 SVGEGT. Trimming removed 3 bases at V and 2 bases at J, with 11 bases between. The CDR3 length is 14 residues. CDR3 residues: CASSYRRVAYEQYF. The DNA for the CDR3 is TGTGCCAGCAGTTATCGCAGGGTTGCCTACGAGCAGTACTTC.

In this sample, this clone turned up a few times. In nucleotides, the CDR3 is TGCGCCAGCAGCTTTTCGGTGGGGGGTACGAACACTGAAGCTTTCTTT. Protein: CASSFSVGGTNTEAFF. J is TRBJ1-1 and V is TRBV5-1; D might be TRBD1 (5 bases). Trimming took off 2 bases at V and 1 base at J, with 15 bases between the two ends. The CDR3 covers 16 residues. The germline CDR1 and CDR2 sequences are SGHRS and YFSETQ.

CDR3 amino acids: CASSLGGGGALNTEAFF. CDR3 bases: TGTGCCAGCAGCTTAGGGGGCGGGGGCGCGTTGAACACTGAAGCTTTCTTT. The chain couples TRBV7-9 to TRBJ1-1; D possibly corresponds to TRBD1 (6 bases). Germline V gene sequence: CDR1 SEHNR, CDR2 FQNEAQ (reference sequence). V shed 1 base and J shed 0 bases, with 15 bases lying between them. CDR3 length: 17 amino acids.

This clone was seen a single time. V is TRBV28 and J is TRBJ2-7; TRBD2 matches at 9 bases. CDR1 and CDR2 (germline): MDHEN, SYDVKM. V dropped 3 bases and J dropped 6; count of bases not matched to a gene: 6. The CDR3 loop spans 14 amino acids. CDR3 sequence reads: CASSLTSGRGEQYF. The CDR3 DNA is TGTGCCAGCAGTTTGACTAGCGGAAGGGGCGAGCAGTACTTC.

This sequence joins TRBV5-1 and TRBJ2-7; the match to TRBD2 covers 10 bases. Looked up from germline, CDR1 is SGHRS and CDR2 is YFSETQ. This CDR3 spans 15 amino acids. The J segment lost 2 bases and the V segment lost 3 bases, leaving 5 bases of the junction unmatched. The CDR3: CASSSTSGKTYEQYF. DNA for the CDR3: TGCGCCAGCAGCTCAACTAGCGGGAAGACCTACGAGCAGTACTTC.

The chain recombines TRBV27 with TRBJ1-6; TRBD1 matches 10 bases. Losses at the gene ends were 2 bases for V and 11 bases for J; bases not matched to a gene: 3. The V gene's germline CDR1 is MNHEY and CDR2 SMNVEV (reference sequence). The CDR3 is 14 residues long. CDR3 sequence: CASSLPGQGTPLHF. In nucleotides, the CDR3 is TGTGCCAGCAGTTTACCGGGACAGGGGACACCCCTCCACTTT.

The CDR3 DNA reads TGTGCCAGCAGCCAAGGGACAGGGGGCGGAAATTCACCCCTCCACTTT. It encodes CASSQGTGGGNSPLHF. This chain uses TRBV3-1 (or the pseudogene TRBV3-2) with TRBJ1-6; TRBD1 matches 11 bases. CDR1 and CDR2 (germline): LGHDT, YNNKEL (reference sequence). Unmatched junction bases numbered 3, after V lost 1 base and J lost 7 bases. There are 16 residues in the CDR3.

The chain links TRBV4-3 to TRBJ1-4; D might be TRBD1 (6 bases). Trimming stripped 8 bases from V and 2 bases from J, with 15 bases between. Germline-derived CDR1 and CDR2 are LGHNA and YSLEER. The CDR3 is 15 residues long. The chain's CDR3 is CASGTQGPTNEKLFF. The CDR3 coding sequence is TGCGCCAGCGGAACCCAGGGGCCCACTAATGAAAAACTGTTTTTT.

J is TRBJ1-1 and V is TRBV5-6; the match to TRBD1 covers 7 bases. Germline CDR1 reads SGHDT; CDR2 reads YYEEEE. The CDR3 has 14 residues. The J segment lost 1 base and the V segment lost 2 bases, leaving 2 bases of the junction unmatched. The CDR3 loop is CASSLRDRNTEAFF. DNA for the CDR3: TGTGCCAGCAGCTTACGGGACAGGAACACTGAAGCTTTCTTT.

The V call is TRBV9, the J call TRBJ1-2; the D is unclear. CDR1 is SGDLS, CDR2 YYNGEE, per germline. This CDR3 has 15 residues. Trimming stripped 0 bases from V and 3 bases from J, with 12 bases between. CDR3 DNA: TGTGCCAGCAGCGTAGATGGAGGGTGGGACTATGGCTACACCTTC. This translates into CASSVDGGWDYGYTF.

The chain has TRBV27 and TRBJ1-2; 9 bases align to TRBD1. Germline V gene sequence: CDR1 MNHEY, CDR2 SMNVEV (reference sequence). Unmatched junction bases numbered 4, after V lost 5 bases and J lost 6 bases. This CDR3 is built from 13 residues. CDR3 region: CASSGTGWDGYTF. The CDR3 DNA follows: TGTGCCAGCAGTGGGACAGGGTGGGATGGCTACACCTTC.

V and J are TRBV7-9 and TRBJ1-1, with a weak D call TRBD1 (5 bases). This CDR3 has 14 residues. CDR1 is SEHNR and CDR2 is FQNEAQ in the germline V gene (reference sequence). V was clipped by 3 bases and J by 1 base, with 9 bases between them. CDR3 loop: CASSFGQGNTEAFF. In DNA form, the CDR3 reads TGTGCCAGCAGCTTCGGGCAGGGGAACACTGAAGCTTTCTTT.

This clone was observed a single time. The chain recombines TRBV18 with TRBJ1-1; D is perhaps TRBD1 (6 bases). The length of the CDR3 is 14 residues. V was clipped by 3 bases and J by 4 bases, with 12 bases between them. Germline assignment: CDR1 KGHSH and CDR2 LQKENI. DNA of the CDR3: TGTGCCAGCTCACCCCCTAGCAGGGGCACTGAAGCTTTCTTT. The encoded protein is CASSPPSRGTEAFF.